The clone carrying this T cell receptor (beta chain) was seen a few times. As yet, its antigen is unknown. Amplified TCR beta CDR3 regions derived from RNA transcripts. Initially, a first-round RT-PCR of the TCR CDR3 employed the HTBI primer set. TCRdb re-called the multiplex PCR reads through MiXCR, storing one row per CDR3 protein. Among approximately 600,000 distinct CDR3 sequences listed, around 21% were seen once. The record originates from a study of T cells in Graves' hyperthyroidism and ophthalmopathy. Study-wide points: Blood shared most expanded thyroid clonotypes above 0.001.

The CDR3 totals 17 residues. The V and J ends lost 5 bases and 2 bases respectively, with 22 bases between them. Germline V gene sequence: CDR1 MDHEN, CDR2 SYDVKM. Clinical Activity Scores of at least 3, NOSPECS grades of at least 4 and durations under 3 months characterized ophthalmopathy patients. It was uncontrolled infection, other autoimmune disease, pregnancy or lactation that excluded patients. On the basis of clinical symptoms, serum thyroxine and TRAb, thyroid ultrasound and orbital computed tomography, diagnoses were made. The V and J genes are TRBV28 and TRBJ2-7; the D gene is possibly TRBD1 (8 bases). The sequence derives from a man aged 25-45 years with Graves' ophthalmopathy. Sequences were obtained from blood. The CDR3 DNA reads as TGTGCCAGCAGTGGGGGGGACAGGTTCATACCCACCTACGAGCAGTACTTC. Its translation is CASSGGDRFIPTYEQYF.